This T cell receptor beta chain was captured in a study of blood T cell repertoires in COVID-19. Overall study: T cells, B-cell-depleted T cells, or PBMCs supplied cDNA or gDNA.

The V segment lost 1 base and the J segment 5 bases; nucleotides outside the gene matches: 9. The CDR3 runs 17 residues. CDR1 MGHRA and CDR2 YSYEKL come from the germline V gene. Enrolled through a virtual design, the participants were between about 18 and 100 years of age and came from 24 US areas. Assignments of participants to cohorts depended upon their own reported clinical history. Authors' analysis steps: Amplifying reference gene primers gave estimates of nucleated cell counts. The protocol was immunoSEQ multiplex PCR, while the TCRdb copy is restricted to in-frame clones and leaves out a portion. V, J and clone size are those of that table, while D and trimming were read from the DNA. The data show about 400,000 clones, 88% seen once.

The chain carries TRBV4-1 and TRBJ1-2; 11 nucleotides agree with TRBD1. The sample taken for sequencing was PBMCs or T cells enriched from blood (not recorded which). The clonotype was recovered from a middle-aged woman with acute COVID-19. CDR3 nucleotides: TGCGCCAGCAGCCAAGCCCCGGGACAGGGGGGCTTTTATGGCTACACCTTC. Its translation: CASSQAPGQGGFYGYTF.